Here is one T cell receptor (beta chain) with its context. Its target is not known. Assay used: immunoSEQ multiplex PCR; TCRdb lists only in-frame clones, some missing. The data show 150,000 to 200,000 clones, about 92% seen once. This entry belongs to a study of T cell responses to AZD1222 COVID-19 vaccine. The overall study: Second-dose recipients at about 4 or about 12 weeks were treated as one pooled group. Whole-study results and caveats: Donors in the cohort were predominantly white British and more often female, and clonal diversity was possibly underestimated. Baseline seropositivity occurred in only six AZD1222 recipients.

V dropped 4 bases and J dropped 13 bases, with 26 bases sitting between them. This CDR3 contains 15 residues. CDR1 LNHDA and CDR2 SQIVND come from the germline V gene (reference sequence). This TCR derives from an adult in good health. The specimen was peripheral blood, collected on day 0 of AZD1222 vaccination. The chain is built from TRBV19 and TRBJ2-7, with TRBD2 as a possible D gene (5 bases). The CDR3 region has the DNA TGTGCCAGTAGTAAATCGACCGGGAAACTCCACACGGGATACTTC. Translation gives CASSKSTGKLHTGYF.